These 21 T cell receptor beta chains were sequenced from one sample in a study of OX40 agonist ivuxolimab in advanced cancers. Repertoires were generated with immunoSEQ multiplex PCR, while TCRdb's copy carries only in-frame clones and drops some. This table holds 75,000 to 95,000 clones, around 89% found once. The sequenced sample was CD4+ or CD8+ T cells sorted from blood, obtained in a trial of the OX40 agonist ivuxolimab. These receptors were obtained from an adult with an advanced solid tumor such as melanoma, head and neck, liver or kidney cancer.

The chain links TRBV5-1 to TRBJ2-3, with 9 bases identical to TRBD2. This CDR3 is 15 amino acids long. J lost 5 bases, V lost 2 bases, and 6 bases had no gene match. Germline V gene data show CDR1 as SGHRS and CDR2 as YFSETQ. CDR3 nucleotides: TGCGCCAGCAGCTTTAGCGGGGGCGACGGAGATACGCAGTATTTT. Translation: CASSFSGGDGDTQYF.

The CDR3 region is CASSSGVKNIQYF. In DNA form, the CDR3 reads TGTGCCAGCAGTTCGGGGGTTAAAAACATTCAGTACTTC. The chain is built from TRBV27 and TRBJ2-4; D possibly corresponds to TRBD2 (6 bases). The germline V gene has CDR1 MNHEY and CDR2 SMNVEV (reference sequence). This CDR3 is built from 13 residues. Trimming left V 4 bases short and J 4 bases short, with 8 bases between.

CDR3 in amino acids: CASSKRTGTDTQYF. The CDR3 nucleotides are TGCGCCAGCAGCAAGAGGACAGGCACAGATACGCAGTATTTT. This chain joins TRBV5-1 and TRBJ2-3; a weak D match, TRBD1 (6 bases). V was trimmed by 4 bases and J by 1 base, leaving 10 bases between them. This CDR3 is built from 14 residues. CDR1 and CDR2 from the germline V gene are SGHRS and YFSETQ.

Of note for this clone: This CDR3 is also generated by other DNA sequences in the sample. J is TRBJ1-3 and V is TRBV9; no firm D call. Between the trimmed V and J ends, which lost 0 bases and 2 bases, there was a span of 3 bases. The CDR3 extends over 13 amino acids. CDR1 and CDR2 (germline): SGDLS, YYNGEE. The CDR3 DNA sequence: TGTGCCAGCAGCGTAGGTCCTGGAAACACCATATATTTT. This encodes CASSVGPGNTIYF.

In this sample, this clone turned up once. The rearrangement joins TRBV27 to TRBJ2-7; 8 nucleotides line up with TRBD1. Trimming cost V 0 bases and J 7 bases; bases outside gene matches: 14. In germline, CDR1 is MNHEY, CDR2 SMNVEV (reference sequence). CDR3 length equals 17 residues. In DNA, the CDR3 is TGTGCCAGCAGTTTATCGAGGTCGGGGACAGGTGGAGGGGAGCAGTACTTC. Its protein is CASSLSRSGTGGGEQYF.

Concerning this clone: The identical CDR3 is also encoded by other nucleotide sequences in the sample. This chain joins TRBV28 and TRBJ2-2; tentatively, D is TRBD1 (5 bases). V was cut by 6 bases and J by 4 bases, with 9 bases left in between. The CDR3 has 13 residues. Per germline, CDR1 MDHEN and CDR2 SYDVKM. This chain's CDR3 is CASRKQGTGELFF. As DNA, the CDR3 is TGTGCCAGCAGGAAGCAGGGCACCGGGGAGCTGTTTTTT.

The chain recombines TRBV5-1 with TRBJ1-5; the D gene is possibly TRBD1 (5 bases). The germline CDR1 and CDR2 sequences are SGHRS and YFSETQ. The CDR3 runs to 14 residues. V was trimmed by 1 base and J by 8 bases, leaving 13 bases between them. The CDR3 nucleotides are TGCGCCAGCAGCTTGACGGGGGACGCTGAGCCCCAGCATTTT. Amino acid sequence: CASSLTGDAEPQHF.

This clone appeared a single time. The chain employs TRBV5-1 and TRBJ2-3; 7 nucleotides align to TRBD1. CDR3 length equals 16 residues. With V trimmed by 2 bases and J by 2 bases, 8 bases remained unmatched. CDR1 is SGHRS, CDR2 YFSETQ, per germline. CDR3 DNA: TGCGCCAGCAGCTTTACCGGGACAGACACCACAGATACGCAGTATTTT. Its translation is CASSFTGTDTTDTQYF.

The rearrangement joins TRBV6-1 to TRBJ1-4; D unclear. Trimming cost V 4 bases and J 8 bases, with 20 bases left between them. Germline CDR1 is MNHNS and CDR2 is SASEGT. The CDR3 has 16 amino acids. The CDR3 coding sequence is TGTGCCAGCAGTGTCTCTTCCTGGCGGGGATACGAAAAACTGTTTTTT. Its protein product is CASSVSSWRGYEKLFF.

V usage is TRBV5-5 and J usage is TRBJ2-7; D remains unclear. Trimming took off 3 bases at V and 4 bases at J, with 11 bases between the two ends. The germline V gene has CDR1 SGHKS and CDR2 YYEKEE (reference sequence). The CDR3 is 13 amino acids. The CDR3 protein is CASSSPSRYEQYF. CDR3 sequence (DNA): TGTGCCAGCAGCTCCCCGTCCAGGTACGAGCAGTACTTC.

The chain is built from TRBV7-3 and TRBJ2-3; no clear D gene. The V end lost 5 bases, the J end lost 2 bases, and 8 bases lay between the germline ends. The CDR3 has 13 residues. CDR1 and CDR2 from the germline V gene are SGHTA and FQGTGA. CDR3 sequence reads: CASSTDSTDTQYF. The CDR3 DNA follows: TGTGCCAGCAGCACCGACTCCACAGATACGCAGTATTTT.

J is TRBJ2-7 and V is TRBV11-2; the D gene is possibly TRBD1 (5 bases). The CDR3 consists of 15 residues. Trimming took 8 bases from V and 2 from J, leaving 19 bases between them. Germline V lookup: CDR1 SGHAT, CDR2 FQNNGV. The CDR3 spells CASADWRTRTYEQYF. The CDR3, as DNA: TGTGCCAGCGCAGACTGGCGGACACGGACCTACGAGCAGTACTTC.

This sequence joins TRBV5-1 and TRBJ2-5, with TRBD1 matching over 7 bases. The closer fit of TRBJ2-7 to the DNA end suggests the J call may be wrong. The CDR3 spans 13 residues. Germline CDR1 SGHRS, CDR2 YFSETQ. Here the CDR3 DNA reads TGCGCCAGCACCCCAGGGGGACCTTACGAGCAGTACTTC. Amino acid sequence: CASTPGGPYEQYF.

The rearrangement uses TRBV7-9 and TRBJ1-2, with a possible D match to TRBD1 (5 bases). Germline CDR1 SEHNR, CDR2 FQNEAQ (reference sequence). CDR3 length: 15 residues. V was pared by 5 bases and J by 5 bases, with 18 bases between. The CDR3 reads CASSPGLGRGYGYTF. For the CDR3, the DNA is TGTGCCAGCAGCCCAGGGCTTGGCAGAGGATATGGCTACACCTTC. The full variable domain, completed using reference TRBV7-9 and TRBJ1-2, is DTGVSQNPRHKITKRGQNVTFRCDPISEHNRLYWYRQTLGQGPEFLTYFQNEAQLEKSRLLSDRFSAERPKGSFSTLEIQRTEQGDSAMYLCASSPGLGRGYGYTFGSGTRLTVV.

V and J are TRBV9 and TRBJ2-5, with D possibly TRBD2 on 6 matching bases. V dropped 1 base and J dropped 5 bases, with 9 bases sitting between them. The CDR3 loop spans 13 amino acids. Germline CDR1 reads SGDLS; CDR2 reads YYNGEE. The CDR3: CASSVNRGETQYF. The CDR3 coding sequence is TGTGCCAGCAGCGTAAATCGGGGGGAGACCCAGTACTTC.

The J gene is TRBJ2-7, the V gene TRBV5-1; 7 nucleotides align to TRBD1. The CDR3 runs 15 residues. The germline V gene has CDR1 SGHRS and CDR2 YFSETQ. J was trimmed by 4 bases and V by 4 bases; bases with no gene match: 11. In DNA form, the CDR3 reads TGCGCCAGCAGCGAGAATCCGGGACAGACGTACGAGCAGTACTTC. It translates to CASSENPGQTYEQYF. The entire variable domain, with the rest obtained from reference TRBV5-1 and TRBJ2-7, is as follows: KAGVTQTPRYLIKTRGQQVTLSCSPISGHRSVSWYQQTPGQGLQFLFEYFSETQRNKGNFPGRFSGRQFSNSRSEMNVSTLELGDSALYLCASSENPGQTYEQYFGPGTRLTVT.

The chain combines TRBV10-3 with TRBJ2-7, with D possibly TRBD2 on 6 matching bases. V shed 4 bases and J shed 4 bases, with 11 bases lying between them. CDR3 size: 13 residues. The germline CDR1 and CDR2 sequences are ENHRY and SYGVKD. CDR3 DNA sequence: TGTGCCATCAGTGGTGGGGAGGATTACGAGCAGTACTTC. Amino acid sequence: CAISGGEDYEQYF.

V is TRBV7-6 and J is TRBJ2-5; D not resolved. Germline CDR1 reads SGHVS; CDR2 reads FNYEAQ. Trimming took off 1 base at V and 5 bases at J, with 5 bases between the two ends. The CDR3 contains 12 residues. CDR3 DNA sequence: TGTGCCAGCAGCTTAGATCGGGAGACCCAGTACTTC. Its translation: CASSLDRETQYF.

The rearrangement uses TRBV28 and TRBJ2-7; D perhaps matches TRBD1 (6 bases). The CDR3 has 12 amino acids. CDR1 and CDR2 (germline): MDHEN, SYDVKM. The V and J ends lost 6 bases and 2 bases respectively, with 8 bases between them. For the CDR3, the DNA is TGTGCCAGCAGACAGGGCCCCTACGAGCAGTACTTC. As protein: CASRQGPYEQYF. The variable domain in full, completed from reference TRBV28 and TRBJ2-7, reads DVKVTQSSRYLVKRTGEKVFLECVQDMDHENMFWYRQDPGLGLRLIYFSYDVKMKEKGDIPEGYSVSREKKERFSLILESASTNQTSMYLCASRQGPYEQYFGPGTRLTVT.

This clone appeared once. The CDR3 spells CASSQDWEEDTQYF. The CDR3 DNA is TGCGCCAGCAGCCAAGACTGGGAGGAGGATACGCAGTATTTT. The V gene is TRBV4-1, the J gene TRBJ2-3, with D perhaps matching TRBD2 (6 bases). The CDR3 runs to 14 residues. CDR1 MGHRA and CDR2 YSYEKL come from the germline V gene. V shed 0 bases and J shed 6 bases, with 10 bases lying between them.

The chain joins TRBV19 to TRBJ2-7; D tentatively fits TRBD1 or TRBD2 (5 bases each). The germline gives CDR1 LNHDA, CDR2 SQIVND (reference sequence). V lost 5 bases to trimming and J lost 0 bases, with 17 bases between them. The CDR3 consists of 16 residues. The CDR3 loop is CASSRRTGTASYEQYF. CDR3 nucleotide sequence: TGTGCCAGTAGTCGCCGCACCGGGACGGCCTCCTACGAGCAGTACTTC.